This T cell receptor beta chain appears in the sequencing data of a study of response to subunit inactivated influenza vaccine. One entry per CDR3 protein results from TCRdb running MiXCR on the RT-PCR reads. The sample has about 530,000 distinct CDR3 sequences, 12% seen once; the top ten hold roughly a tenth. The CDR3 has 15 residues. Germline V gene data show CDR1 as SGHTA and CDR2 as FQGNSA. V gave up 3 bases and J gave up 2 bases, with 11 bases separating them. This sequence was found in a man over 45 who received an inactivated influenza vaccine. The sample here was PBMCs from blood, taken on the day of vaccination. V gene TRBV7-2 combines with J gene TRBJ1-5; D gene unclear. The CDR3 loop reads CASSLVVGGNQPQHF. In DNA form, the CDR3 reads TGTGCCAGCAGCTTGGTTGTCGGGGGCAATCAGCCCCAGCATTTT.